These 26 T cell receptor beta chains originate from one sample sequenced in a study of blood T cells in healthy people across ages. PCR was performed a second time for roughly 7 to 12 cycles using a sample-barcoded 5' primer and a J-beta primer mix. TCRdb re-called the 5' RACE reads through MiXCR, storing one row per CDR3 protein. Of 800,000 or so distinct CDR3 sequences in the sample, more than 20% were seen once. In addition, the sample was reused for a study of T cells of mothers and their children.

Sequencing was done on a sample of blood. Receptor source: a boy younger than 18 in good health.

This clonotype came up a few times. The CDR3 here is CSVGESYEQYF. CDR3 in DNA: TGCAGCGTTGGCGAGTCCTACGAGCAGTACTTC. The chain combines TRBV29-1 with TRBJ2-7, with D hard to call. From germline, CDR1 is SQVTM and CDR2 ANQGSEA. The CDR3 loop spans 11 amino acids. V gave up 4 bases and J gave up 1 base, with 5 bases separating them.

This clonotype came up a few times. The V gene is TRBV24-1, the J gene TRBJ2-1; 12 positions agree with TRBD1. CDR1 and CDR2 (germline): KGHDR, SFDVKD. The V gene end was trimmed by 7 bases and the J gene end by 4 bases; junction bases not matched to a gene: 7. The CDR3 extends over 16 amino acids. The CDR3 sequence: CATSGPGQGAYNEQFF. The CDR3 DNA is TGTGCCACCAGCGGACCGGGACAGGGGGCTTACAATGAGCAGTTCTTC.

There are a few counts of this clonotype. The J gene is TRBJ2-4, the V gene TRBV2, with D possibly being TRBD2 (6 bases). The V gene lost 8 bases and the J gene lost 5 bases, with 13 bases spanning the gap. The CDR3 is made up of 13 amino acids. CDR1 SNHLY and CDR2 FYNNEI come from the germline V gene. Here the CDR3 DNA reads TGTGCCAGCCTCAGGGTAGCGGAAAACATTCAGTACTTC. It is translated as CASLRVAENIQYF.

The chain is built from TRBV29-1 and TRBJ2-5, with D perhaps matching TRBD1 (6 bases). The J call could be wrong; TRBJ2-7 is a better fit for the DNA end. CDR1 is SQVTM, CDR2 ANQGSEA, per germline. CDR3 length: 10 amino acids. CDR3 residues: CSGRGYEQYF. In nucleotides, the CDR3 is TGCAGCGGCAGGGGATACGAGCAGTACTTC.

This chain uses TRBV7-9 with TRBJ1-2; 10 bases are shared with TRBD1. The CDR3 covers 13 residues. V dropped 4 bases and J dropped 9; count of bases not matched to a gene: 5. The germline V gene has CDR1 SEHNR and CDR2 FQNEAQ (reference sequence). The CDR3 loop reads CASSSRTGGSYTF. CDR3 coding DNA: TGTGCCAGCAGCTCCAGGACAGGGGGGAGCTACACCTTC.

This sequence joins TRBV10-3 and TRBJ2-3; D gene unclear. This CDR3 is 13 amino acids long. CDR1 and CDR2 from the germline V gene are ENHRY and SYGVKD. Trimming removed 3 bases at V and 4 bases at J, with 8 bases between. CDR3 DNA: TGTGCCATCAGTGAAGGAGTAGCAGATACGCAGTATTTT. As protein: CAISEGVADTQYF.

This clonotype was counted a few times. This chain links TRBV15 with TRBJ2-7, with 8 bases aligning to TRBD1. Germline values: CDR1 LNHNV, CDR2 YYDKDF (reference sequence). Trimming cost V 3 bases and J 7 bases; bases outside gene matches: 2. This CDR3 has 12 amino acids. The CDR3 DNA reads TGTGCCACCAGCAGCAGGGGGCTGGAGCAGTACTTC. Translated, it gives CATSSRGLEQYF.

A few counts support this clonotype. The chain uses TRBV5-1 and TRBJ2-5; weak D call: TRBD1 (5 bases). The CDR3 consists of 14 residues. Trimming shortened V by 1 base and J by 4 bases, and 11 bases separated the two germline ends. Germline V CDR1 and CDR2: SGHRS, YFSETQ. The CDR3 reads CASSLQGGRETQYF. CDR3 bases: TGCGCCAGCAGCTTGCAGGGTGGAAGAGAGACCCAGTACTTC.

The rearrangement uses TRBV28 and TRBJ2-1; D remains ambiguous. With 4 bases removed from V and 7 bases from J, the gap between germline ends came to 11 bases. From germline, CDR1 is MDHEN and CDR2 SYDVKM. The CDR3 has 13 amino acids. CDR3 sequence reads: CASSWDQVNEQFF. The CDR3 region has the DNA TGTGCCAGCAGTTGGGATCAAGTGAATGAGCAGTTCTTC.

This clonotype was recorded only once. This chain links TRBV6-2 or TRBV6-3 with TRBJ2-1; 11 nucleotides line up with TRBD2. Trimming cost V 4 bases and J 4 bases; bases outside gene matches: 9. From germline, CDR1 is MNHEY and CDR2 SVGEGT. CDR3 length: 17 amino acids. The CDR3 spells CASSFPLAGGRYNEQFF. In DNA form, the CDR3 reads TGTGCCAGCAGTTTCCCTTTAGCGGGAGGGAGGTACAATGAGCAGTTCTTC.

This clonotype was picked up a small number of times. The rearrangement links TRBV7-2 to TRBJ2-7; 7 nucleotides line up with TRBD2. From germline, CDR1 is SGHTA and CDR2 FQGNSA. The CDR3 totals 14 residues. J was trimmed by 5 bases and V by 0 bases; bases with no gene match: 4. CDR3 region: CASSLAGGSDEQYF. In nucleotides, the CDR3 is TGTGCCAGCAGCTTAGCGGGAGGGTCGGACGAGCAGTACTTC. The full variable domain, rest sourced from reference TRBV7-2 and TRBJ2-7, is GAGVSQSPSNKVTEKGKDVELRCDPISGHTALYWYRQSLGQGLEFLIYFQGNSAPDKSGLPSDRFSAERTGGSVSTLTIQRTQQEDSAVYLCASSLAGGSDEQYFGPGTRLTVT.

The chain carries TRBV27 and TRBJ1-5; 11 bases line up with TRBD1. The CDR3 has 14 residues. V trimming: 2 bases; J trimming: 10 bases; junction bases outside the gene matches: 4. In germline, CDR1 is MNHEY, CDR2 SMNVEV (reference sequence). The CDR3 is CASSLGGQGAPQHF. CDR3 coding DNA: TGTGCCAGCAGTTTAGGCGGACAGGGGGCCCCCCAGCATTTT.

This chain joins TRBV20-1 and TRBJ2-7; 15 bases match TRBD2. Trimming cost V 3 bases and J 0 bases; bases outside gene matches: 12. CDR3 length: 19 residues. Germline V gene sequence: CDR1 DFQATT, CDR2 SNEGSKA (reference sequence). CDR3 in DNA: TGCAGTGCTAGTCGCATATCCCCGGGACTAGCGGGAGGCTCCTACGAGCAGTACTTC. It codes for CSASRISPGLAGGSYEQYF.

This clonotype was recorded only once. The J gene is TRBJ2-5, the V gene TRBV20-1; 9 bases fit TRBD2. CDR1 DFQATT and CDR2 SNEGSKA come from the germline V gene (reference sequence). CDR3 length equals 15 residues. Losses at the gene ends were 1 base for V and 5 bases for J; bases not matched to a gene: 8. CDR3 sequence reads: CSARAREGRSETQYF. The CDR3 DNA reads as TGCAGTGCTAGAGCGCGGGAGGGCCGGTCGGAGACCCAGTACTTC.

This clonotype was seen a handful of times. CDR3 loop: CASSRNRGPFF. For the CDR3, the DNA is TGTGCCAGCAGTCGGAACAGGGGTCCTTTCTTT. This rearrangement joins TRBV28 to TRBJ1-1; 7 bases agree with TRBD1. Unmatched junction bases numbered 6, after V lost 5 bases and J lost 12 bases. The CDR3 spans 11 residues. CDR1 and CDR2 (germline): MDHEN, SYDVKM.

This clonotype was counted ten times or more. The J gene is TRBJ2-7, the V gene TRBV27; unclear D gene. This CDR3 has 15 amino acids. Germline V gene sequence: CDR1 MNHEY, CDR2 SMNVEV (reference sequence). V was pared by 2 bases and J by 0 bases, with 11 bases between. The CDR3 DNA follows: TGTGCCAGCAGTTTAGATCGCGGAAGCTCCTACGAGCAGTACTTC. It codes for CASSLDRGSSYEQYF.

Details on this clonotype: The junction departs from germline at one end; a sequencing error may be responsible. This chain uses TRBV7-2 with TRBJ2-7; 7 nucleotides agree with TRBD2. Germline V lookup: CDR1 SGHTA, CDR2 FQGNSA. The CDR3 runs to 15 residues. The CDR3 DNA sequence: TGTGCCAGCAGCCTCGGTGGCGGGAGCTCCCACGAGCAGTACTTC. Amino acid sequence: CASSLGGGSSHEQYF.

The CDR3 DNA sequence: TGCAGCGTTGAAGAGGGCCCTGAGGAGACCCAGTACTTC. Protein product: CSVEEGPEETQYF. V and J are TRBV29-1 and TRBJ2-5; D is ambiguous. Between the trimmed V and J ends, which lost 0 bases and 5 bases, there was a span of 10 bases. This CDR3 has 13 amino acids. CDR1 is SQVTM and CDR2 is ANQGSEA in the germline V gene.

The V call is TRBV10-3, the J call TRBJ1-1, with TRBD1 matching 10 bases. Germline CDR1 and CDR2: ENHRY and SYGVKD. CDR3 length: 12 residues. The V and J ends lost 7 bases and 10 bases, in that order; junction bases with no gene match: 6. CDR3 in amino acids: CAIMGTGDGAFF. In nucleotides, the CDR3 is TGTGCCATCATGGGGACAGGGGACGGAGCTTTCTTT.

This clonotype was observed a handful of times. V usage is TRBV6-2 or TRBV6-3 and J usage is TRBJ2-2; tentative D call: TRBD1 (6 bases). V lost 5 bases and J 0 bases, leaving 13 bases between the germline ends. The CDR3 spans 16 residues. Germline V gives CDR1 MNHEY, CDR2 SVGEGT. The CDR3 loop reads CASSPPGGPNTGELFF. In DNA, the CDR3 is TGTGCCAGCAGTCCCCCTGGGGGCCCGAACACCGGGGAGCTGTTTTTT.

This chain links TRBV15 with TRBJ1-6; D not certain. The CDR3 runs 13 residues. The V and J ends lost 1 base and 7 bases respectively, with 5 bases between them. Germline-derived CDR1 and CDR2 are LNHNV and YYDKDF (reference sequence). CDR3 region: CATSRGVNSPLHF. CDR3 bases: TGTGCCACCAGCAGAGGGGTGAATTCACCCCTCCACTTT.

This chain links TRBV28 with TRBJ2-3; TRBD2 matches at 13 bases. Germline CDR1 reads MDHEN; CDR2 reads SYDVKM. With V trimmed by 2 bases and J by 9 bases, 8 bases remained unmatched. The CDR3 length is 16 residues. The CDR3 spells CASSLPGLAGIDTQYF. CDR3 in DNA: TGTGCCAGCAGTTTACCGGGACTAGCGGGAATAGACACGCAGTATTTT.

The genes are TRBV2 and TRBJ2-2; 13 bases fit TRBD2. The trim removed 6 bases at V and 6 bases at J, leaving 4 bases unmatched. Per the germline V gene, CDR1 is SNHLY and CDR2 is FYNNEI. CDR3 size: 15 residues. For the CDR3, the DNA is TGTGCCAGCAGGGGACTAGCGGGAAAAGCCGGGGAGCTGTTTTTT. This encodes CASRGLAGKAGELFF.

This clonotype was seen only a few times. The V call is TRBV7-3, the J call TRBJ1-6, with D unresolved. CDR1 and CDR2 from the germline V gene are SGHTA and FQGTGA. The CDR3 loop spans 13 amino acids. V was shortened by 4 bases and J by 9 bases, with 10 bases between the two germline ends. The CDR3 is CASSSEWGSPLHF. The CDR3 DNA is TGTGCCAGCAGCTCGGAGTGGGGTTCACCCCTCCACTTT.

This rearrangement joins TRBV29-1 to TRBJ2-7, with D maybe TRBD1 (5 bases). CDR1 SQVTM and CDR2 ANQGSEA come from the germline V gene. V was trimmed by 3 bases and J by 5 bases, leaving 14 bases between them. This CDR3 region has 13 residues. The chain's CDR3 is CSVDLREGDEQYF. CDR3 sequence (DNA): TGCAGCGTTGATCTCAGGGAAGGGGACGAGCAGTACTTC.

This clonotype came up many times. The rearrangement joins TRBV7-3 to TRBJ2-1; 10 bases map to TRBD2. V gave up 4 bases and J gave up 3 bases; unmatched junction bases: 3. Germline V gene lookup returns CDR1 SGHTA and CDR2 FQGTGA. This CDR3 is built from 15 residues. CDR3 in DNA: TGTGCCAGCAGCTGGGCTAGCGGGAGCTACAATGAGCAGTTCTTC. Amino acid sequence: CASSWASGSYNEQFF. The whole variable domain, remainder taken from reference TRBV7-3 and TRBJ2-1, is GAGVSQTPSNKVTEKGKYVELRCDPISGHTALYWYRQSLGQGPEFLIYFQGTGAADDSGLPNDRFFAVRPEGSVSTLKIQRTERGDSAVYLCASSWASGSYNEQFFGPGTRLTVL.